This TCR beta chain came from a study of shared clonotypes between healthy human individuals. General observations from the study: Estimated clonotype richness was generally higher in naive than memory subsets.

The test was conducted at deep level. Sequencing used immunoSEQ multiplex PCR; TCRdb keeps in-frame clones, though not all of them. Here the sample spans roughly 1,500,000 clones, 95% to 99% being singletons. Of note for this clone: Its target is not known.

CDR3 size: 13 residues. V dropped 5 bases and J dropped 8 bases, with 15 bases sitting between them. The germline V gene encodes CDR1 GTSNPN and CDR2 SVGIG (reference sequence). In the CD4+ fraction, cells were divided into CD45RA+ naive and CD45RA-negative memory subsets. This clonotype was sampled from a man aged 25-45 years in good health. V gene TRBV30 combines with J gene TRBJ2-2, with a weak D call TRBD2 (5 bases). Sequenced: naive CD4+ T cells sorted from blood. Noted subset: CD45RA+ positively selected. The CDR3 coding sequence is TGTGCCTGGGCCTTTCGCGGGCCTGGGGAGCTGTTTTTT. It yields the protein CAWAFRGPGELFF. Full variable domain (outside the CDR3, taken from reference TRBV30 and TRBJ2-2): SQTIHQWPATLVQPVGSPLSLECTVEGTSNPNLYWYRQAAGRGLQLLFYSVGIGQISSEVPQNLSASRPQDRQFILSSKKLLLSDSGFYLCAWAFRGPGELFFGEGSRLTVL.